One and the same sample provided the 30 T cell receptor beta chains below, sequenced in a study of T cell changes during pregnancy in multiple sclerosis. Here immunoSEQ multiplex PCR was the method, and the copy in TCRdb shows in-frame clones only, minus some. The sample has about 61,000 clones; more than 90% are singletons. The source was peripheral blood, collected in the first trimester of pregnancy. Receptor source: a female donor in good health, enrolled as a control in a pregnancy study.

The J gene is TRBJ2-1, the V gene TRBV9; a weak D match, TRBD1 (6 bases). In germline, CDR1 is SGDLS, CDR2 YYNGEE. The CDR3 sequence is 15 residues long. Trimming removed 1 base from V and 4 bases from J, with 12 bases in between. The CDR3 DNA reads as TGTGCCAGCAGCGTAAGGGGGACGGGGTACAATGAGCAGTTCTTC. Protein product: CASSVRGTGYNEQFF.

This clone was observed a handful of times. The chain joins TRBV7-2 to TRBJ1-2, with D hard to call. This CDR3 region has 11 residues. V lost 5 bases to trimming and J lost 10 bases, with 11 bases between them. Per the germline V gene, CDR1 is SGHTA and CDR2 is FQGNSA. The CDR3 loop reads CASSLLGVYTF. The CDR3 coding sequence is TGTGCCAGCAGCCTCCTAGGTGTCTACACCTTC. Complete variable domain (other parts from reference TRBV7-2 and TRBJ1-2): GAGVSQSPSNKVTEKGKDVELRCDPISGHTALYWYRQSLGQGLEFLIYFQGNSAPDKSGLPSDRFSAERTGGSVSTLTIQRTQQEDSAVYLCASSLLGVYTFGSGTRLTVV.

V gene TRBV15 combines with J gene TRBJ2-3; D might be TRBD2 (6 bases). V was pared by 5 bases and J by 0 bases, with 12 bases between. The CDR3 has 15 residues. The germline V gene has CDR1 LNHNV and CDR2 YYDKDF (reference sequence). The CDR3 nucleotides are TGTGCCACCAGCGTTTCCGGGACTAGCACAGATACGCAGTATTTT. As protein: CATSVSGTSTDTQYF.

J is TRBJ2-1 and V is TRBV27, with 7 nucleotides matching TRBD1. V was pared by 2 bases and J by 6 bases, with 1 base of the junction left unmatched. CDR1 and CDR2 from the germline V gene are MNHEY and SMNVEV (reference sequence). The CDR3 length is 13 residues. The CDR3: CASSLPGGNEQFF. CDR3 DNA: TGTGCCAGCAGTTTACCAGGGGGCAATGAGCAGTTCTTC.

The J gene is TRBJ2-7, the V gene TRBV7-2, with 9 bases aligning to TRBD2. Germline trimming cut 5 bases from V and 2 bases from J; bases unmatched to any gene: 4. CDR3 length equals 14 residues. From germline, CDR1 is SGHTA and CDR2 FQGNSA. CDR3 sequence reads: CASSPLAGTYEQYF. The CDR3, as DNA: TGTGCCAGCAGCCCCCTAGCGGGGACCTACGAGCAGTACTTC.

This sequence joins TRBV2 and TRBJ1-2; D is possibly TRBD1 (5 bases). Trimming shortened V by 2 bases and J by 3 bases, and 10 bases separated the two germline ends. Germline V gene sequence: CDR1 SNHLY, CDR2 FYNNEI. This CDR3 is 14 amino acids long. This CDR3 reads CASSETGSYYGYTF. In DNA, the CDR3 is TGTGCCAGCAGTGAAACAGGCTCATACTATGGCTACACCTTC.

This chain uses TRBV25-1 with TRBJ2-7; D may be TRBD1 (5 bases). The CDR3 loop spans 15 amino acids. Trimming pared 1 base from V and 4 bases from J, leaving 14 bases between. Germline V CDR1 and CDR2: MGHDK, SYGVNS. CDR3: CASSESLGPVYEQYF. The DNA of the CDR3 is TGTGCCAGCAGTGAATCACTGGGGCCGGTTTACGAGCAGTACTTC.

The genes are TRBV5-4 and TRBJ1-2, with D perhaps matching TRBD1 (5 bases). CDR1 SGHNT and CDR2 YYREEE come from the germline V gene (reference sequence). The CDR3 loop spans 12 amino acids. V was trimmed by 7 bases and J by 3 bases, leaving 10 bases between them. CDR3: CASSAGDYGYTF. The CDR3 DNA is TGTGCCAGCTCCGCGGGGGACTATGGCTACACCTTC. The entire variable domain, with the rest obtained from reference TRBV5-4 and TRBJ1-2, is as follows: ETGVTQSPTHLIKTRGQQVTLRCSSQSGHNTVSWYQQALGQGPQFIFQYYREEENGRGNFPPRFSGLQFPNYSSELNVNALELDDSALYLCASSAGDYGYTFGSGTRLTVV.

CDR3 region: CASSARLAGGDEQFF. The CDR3 coding sequence is TGTGCCAGTAGTGCGCGGCTAGCGGGGGGAGATGAGCAGTTCTTC. V gene TRBV19 combines with J gene TRBJ2-1, with 11 bases aligning to TRBD2. CDR3 length: 15 amino acids. J lost 8 bases, V lost 5 bases, and 8 bases had no gene match. Germline CDR1 reads LNHDA; CDR2 reads SQIVND (reference sequence).

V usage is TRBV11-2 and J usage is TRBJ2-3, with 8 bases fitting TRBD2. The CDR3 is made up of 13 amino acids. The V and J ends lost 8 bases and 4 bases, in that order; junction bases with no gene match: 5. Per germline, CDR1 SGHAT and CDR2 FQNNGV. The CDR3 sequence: CASREGRADTQYF. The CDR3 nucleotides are TGTGCCAGCCGGGAGGGCCGTGCAGATACGCAGTATTTT.

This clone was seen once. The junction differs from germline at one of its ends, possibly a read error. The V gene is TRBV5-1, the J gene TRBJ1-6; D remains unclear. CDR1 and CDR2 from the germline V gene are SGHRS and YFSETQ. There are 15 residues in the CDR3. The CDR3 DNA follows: TGCGCCAGCAGCTTGGAGGCAGGCGATAATCCACCCCTCCACTTT. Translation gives CASSLEAGDNPPLHF.

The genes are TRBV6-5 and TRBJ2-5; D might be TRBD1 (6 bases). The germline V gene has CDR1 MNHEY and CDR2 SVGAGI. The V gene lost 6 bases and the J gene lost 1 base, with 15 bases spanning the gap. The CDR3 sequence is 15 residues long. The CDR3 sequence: CASSRGWGPQETQYF. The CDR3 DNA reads TGTGCCAGCAGCCGAGGTTGGGGGCCCCAAGAGACCCAGTACTTC.

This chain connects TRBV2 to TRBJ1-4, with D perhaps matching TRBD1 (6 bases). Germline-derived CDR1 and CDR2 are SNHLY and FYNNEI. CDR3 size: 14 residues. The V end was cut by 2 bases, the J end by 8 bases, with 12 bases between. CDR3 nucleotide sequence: TGTGCCAGCAGTGAAAGGGGGGAGGGAGAAAAACTGTTTTTT. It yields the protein CASSERGEGEKLFF.

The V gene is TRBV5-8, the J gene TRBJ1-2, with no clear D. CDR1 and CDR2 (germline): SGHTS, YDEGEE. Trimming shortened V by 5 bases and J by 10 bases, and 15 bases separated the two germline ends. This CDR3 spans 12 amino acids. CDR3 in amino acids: CASSTRTVVYTF. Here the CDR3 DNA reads TGTGCCAGCAGTACTAGGACTGTCGTCTACACCTTC.

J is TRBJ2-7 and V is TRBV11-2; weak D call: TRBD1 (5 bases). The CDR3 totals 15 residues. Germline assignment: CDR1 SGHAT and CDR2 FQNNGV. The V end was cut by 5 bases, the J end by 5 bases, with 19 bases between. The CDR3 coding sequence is TGTGCCAGCAGCCCTGTCCCAGGGCCAGGCCACGAGCAGTACTTC. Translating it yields CASSPVPGPGHEQYF.

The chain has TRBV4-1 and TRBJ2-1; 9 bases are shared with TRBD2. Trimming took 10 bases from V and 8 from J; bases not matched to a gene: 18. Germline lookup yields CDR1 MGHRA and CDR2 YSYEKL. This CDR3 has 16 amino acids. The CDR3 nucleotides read TGCGCCACCTCCTTCCGCCCAGCGGGGGGAAGCGATGAGCAGTTCTTC. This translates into CATSFRPAGGSDEQFF.

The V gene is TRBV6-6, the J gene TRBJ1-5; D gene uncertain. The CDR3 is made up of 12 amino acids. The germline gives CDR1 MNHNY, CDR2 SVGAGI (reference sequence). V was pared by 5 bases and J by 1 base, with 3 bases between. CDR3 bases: TGTGCCAGCAGTCAGAGCAATCAGCCCCAGCATTTT. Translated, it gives CASSQSNQPQHF.

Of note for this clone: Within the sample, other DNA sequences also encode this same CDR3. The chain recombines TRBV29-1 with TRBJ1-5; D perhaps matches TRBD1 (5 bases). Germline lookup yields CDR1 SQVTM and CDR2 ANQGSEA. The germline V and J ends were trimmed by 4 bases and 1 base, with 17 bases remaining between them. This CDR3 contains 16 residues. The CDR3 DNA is TGCAGCGTTGGAGACCTCAGGGAGGGGAGCAATCAGCCCCAGCATTTT. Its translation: CSVGDLREGSNQPQHF.

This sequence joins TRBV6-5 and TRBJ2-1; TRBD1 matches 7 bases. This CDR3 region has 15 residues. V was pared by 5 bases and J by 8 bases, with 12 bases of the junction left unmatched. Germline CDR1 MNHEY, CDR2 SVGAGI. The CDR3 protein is CASSGRQGPADEQFF. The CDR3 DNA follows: TGTGCCAGCAGTGGCAGACAGGGACCAGCGGATGAGCAGTTCTTC.

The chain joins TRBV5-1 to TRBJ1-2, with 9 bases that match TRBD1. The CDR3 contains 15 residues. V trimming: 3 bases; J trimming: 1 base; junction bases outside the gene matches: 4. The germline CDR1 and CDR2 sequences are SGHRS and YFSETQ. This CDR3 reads CASSSTGGINYGYTF. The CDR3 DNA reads TGCGCCAGCAGCTCGACAGGGGGGATTAACTATGGCTACACCTTC.

The CDR3 coding sequence is TGTGCCAGCAGCGCTCAGGGAACAGGTGAAAAACTGTTTTTT. It yields the protein CASSAQGTGEKLFF. V gene TRBV9 combines with J gene TRBJ1-4; tentatively, D is TRBD1 (5 bases). In germline, CDR1 is SGDLS, CDR2 YYNGEE. The CDR3 sequence is 14 residues long. With 3 bases removed from V and 7 bases from J, the gap between germline ends came to 13 bases.

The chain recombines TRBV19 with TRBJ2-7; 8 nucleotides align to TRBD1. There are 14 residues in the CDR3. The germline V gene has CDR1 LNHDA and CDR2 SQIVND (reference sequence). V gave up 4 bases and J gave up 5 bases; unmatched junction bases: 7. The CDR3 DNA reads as TGTGCCAGTAGTAGCTACCAGGGGGCGGACGAGCAGTACTTC. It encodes CASSSYQGADEQYF.

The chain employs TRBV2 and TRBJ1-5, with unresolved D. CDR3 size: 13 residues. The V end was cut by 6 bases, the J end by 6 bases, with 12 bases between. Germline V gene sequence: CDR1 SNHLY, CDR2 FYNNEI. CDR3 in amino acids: CASRGQSGQPQHF. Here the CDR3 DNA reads TGTGCCAGCAGAGGGCAGAGCGGTCAGCCCCAGCATTTT.

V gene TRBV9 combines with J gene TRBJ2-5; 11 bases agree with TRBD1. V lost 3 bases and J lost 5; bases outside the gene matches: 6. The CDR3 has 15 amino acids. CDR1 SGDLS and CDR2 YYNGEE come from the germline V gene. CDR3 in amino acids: CASSARTGGAETQYF. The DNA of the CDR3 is TGTGCCAGCAGCGCAAGGACAGGGGGCGCGGAGACCCAGTACTTC.

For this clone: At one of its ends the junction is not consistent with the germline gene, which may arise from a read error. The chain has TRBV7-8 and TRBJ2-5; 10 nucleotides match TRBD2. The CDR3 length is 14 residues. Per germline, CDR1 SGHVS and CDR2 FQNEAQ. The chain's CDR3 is CASTLPSGGETQYF. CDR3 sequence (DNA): TGTGCCAGCACCTTACCTAGCGGGGGTGAGACCCAGTACTTC.

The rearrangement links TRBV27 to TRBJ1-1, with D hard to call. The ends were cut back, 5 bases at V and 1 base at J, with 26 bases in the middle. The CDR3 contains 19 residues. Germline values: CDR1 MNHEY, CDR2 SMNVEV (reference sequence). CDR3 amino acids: CASSPKEGGDLYPNTEAFF. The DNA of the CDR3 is TGTGCCAGCAGTCCAAAGGAGGGCGGCGACCTCTACCCGAACACTGAAGCTTTCTTT.

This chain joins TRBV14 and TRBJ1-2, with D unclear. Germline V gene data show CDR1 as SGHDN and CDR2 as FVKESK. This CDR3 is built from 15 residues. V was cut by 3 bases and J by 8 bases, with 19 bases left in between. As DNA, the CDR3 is TGTGCCAGCAGCCAGCTGGGCGGGGTCTCGAGCGGCTACACCTTC. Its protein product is CASSQLGGVSSGYTF.

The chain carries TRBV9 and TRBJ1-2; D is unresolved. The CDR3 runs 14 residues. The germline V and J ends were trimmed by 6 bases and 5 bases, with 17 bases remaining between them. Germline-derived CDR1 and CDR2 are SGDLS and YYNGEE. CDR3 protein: CASNPQGGPYGYTF. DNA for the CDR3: TGTGCCAGCAACCCCCAAGGAGGGCCTTATGGCTACACCTTC.

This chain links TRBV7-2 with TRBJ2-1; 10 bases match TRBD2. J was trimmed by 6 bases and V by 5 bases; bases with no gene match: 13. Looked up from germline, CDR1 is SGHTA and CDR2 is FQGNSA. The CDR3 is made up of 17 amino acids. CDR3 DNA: TGTGCCAGCAGCCCTGGGTCTAGCGGGAGAGGATTCAATGAGCAGTTCTTC. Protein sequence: CASSPGSSGRGFNEQFF.

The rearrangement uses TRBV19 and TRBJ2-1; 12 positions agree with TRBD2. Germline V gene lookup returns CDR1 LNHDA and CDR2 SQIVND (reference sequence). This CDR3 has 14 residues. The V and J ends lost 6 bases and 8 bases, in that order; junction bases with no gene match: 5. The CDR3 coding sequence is TGTGCCAGTAGCGCGACTAGCGGGAGCGATGAGCAGTTCTTC. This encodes CASSATSGSDEQFF.